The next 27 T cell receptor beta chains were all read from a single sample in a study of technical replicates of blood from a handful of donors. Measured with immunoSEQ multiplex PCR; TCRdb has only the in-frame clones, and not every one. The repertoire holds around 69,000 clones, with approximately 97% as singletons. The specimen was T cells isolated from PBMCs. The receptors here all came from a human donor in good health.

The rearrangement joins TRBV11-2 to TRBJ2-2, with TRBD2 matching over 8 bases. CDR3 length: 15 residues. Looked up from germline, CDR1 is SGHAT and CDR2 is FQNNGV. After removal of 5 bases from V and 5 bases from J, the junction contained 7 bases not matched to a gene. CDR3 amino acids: CASSAREGLTGELFF. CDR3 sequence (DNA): TGTGCCAGCAGCGCCCGGGAGGGGTTAACCGGGGAGCTGTTTTTT.

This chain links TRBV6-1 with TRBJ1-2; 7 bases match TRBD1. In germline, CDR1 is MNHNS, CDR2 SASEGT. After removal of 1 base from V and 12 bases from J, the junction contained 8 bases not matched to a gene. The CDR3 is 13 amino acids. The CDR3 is CASSEVVGTVNTF. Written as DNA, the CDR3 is TGTGCCAGCAGTGAAGTAGTCGGGACAGTAAACACCTTC.

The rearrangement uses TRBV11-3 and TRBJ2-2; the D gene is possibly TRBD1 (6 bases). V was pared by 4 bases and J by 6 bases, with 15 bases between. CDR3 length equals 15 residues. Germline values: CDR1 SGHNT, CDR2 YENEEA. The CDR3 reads CASSSYSGAAGELFF. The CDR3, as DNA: TGTGCCAGCAGCTCATACTCAGGGGCAGCCGGGGAGCTGTTTTTT.

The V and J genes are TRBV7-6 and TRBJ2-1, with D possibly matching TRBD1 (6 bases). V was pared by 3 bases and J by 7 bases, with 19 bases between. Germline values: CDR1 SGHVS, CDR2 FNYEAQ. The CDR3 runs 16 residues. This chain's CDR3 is CASSFHGRGMGNEQFF. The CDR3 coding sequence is TGTGCCAGCAGCTTCCATGGCAGGGGAATGGGGAATGAGCAGTTCTTC.

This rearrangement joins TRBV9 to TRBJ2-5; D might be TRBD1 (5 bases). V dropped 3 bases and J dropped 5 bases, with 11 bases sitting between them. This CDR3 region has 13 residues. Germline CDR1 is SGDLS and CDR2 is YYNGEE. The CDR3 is CASSADRRETQYF. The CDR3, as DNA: TGTGCCAGCAGCGCCGACAGAAGGGAGACCCAGTACTTC. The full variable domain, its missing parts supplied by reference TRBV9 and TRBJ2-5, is DSGVTQTPKHLITATGQRVTLRCSPRSGDLSVYWYQQSLDQGLQFLIQYYNGEERAKGNILERFSAQQFPDLHSELNLSSLELGDSALYFCASSADRRETQYFGPGTRLLVL.

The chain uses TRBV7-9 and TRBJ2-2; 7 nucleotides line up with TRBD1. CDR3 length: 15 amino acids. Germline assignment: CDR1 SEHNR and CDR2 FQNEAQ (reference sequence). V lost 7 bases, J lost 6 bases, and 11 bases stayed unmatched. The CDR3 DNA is TGTGCCAGCACCTACGACAGGGTTAGGGCCGGGGAGCTGTTTTTT. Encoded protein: CASTYDRVRAGELFF.

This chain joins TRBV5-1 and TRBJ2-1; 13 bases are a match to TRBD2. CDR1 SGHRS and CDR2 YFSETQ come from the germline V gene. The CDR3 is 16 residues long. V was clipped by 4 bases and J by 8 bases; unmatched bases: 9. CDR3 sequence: CASSLTLAGGVDEQFF. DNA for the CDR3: TGCGCCAGCAGCCTAACACTAGCGGGGGGGGTAGATGAGCAGTTCTTC.

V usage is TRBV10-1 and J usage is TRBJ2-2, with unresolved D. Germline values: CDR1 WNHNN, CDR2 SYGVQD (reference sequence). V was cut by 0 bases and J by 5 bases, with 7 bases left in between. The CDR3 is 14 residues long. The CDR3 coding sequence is TGCGCCAGCAGTGAGTCGCAGGCAACCGGGGAGCTGTTTTTT. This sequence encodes CASSESQATGELFF.

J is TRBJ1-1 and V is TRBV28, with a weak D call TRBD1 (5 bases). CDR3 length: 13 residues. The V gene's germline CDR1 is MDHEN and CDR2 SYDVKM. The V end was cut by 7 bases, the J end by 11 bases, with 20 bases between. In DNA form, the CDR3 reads TGTGCCAGCAATAGGGGATCTACCAAATGGGCTTTCTTT. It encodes CASNRGSTKWAFF.

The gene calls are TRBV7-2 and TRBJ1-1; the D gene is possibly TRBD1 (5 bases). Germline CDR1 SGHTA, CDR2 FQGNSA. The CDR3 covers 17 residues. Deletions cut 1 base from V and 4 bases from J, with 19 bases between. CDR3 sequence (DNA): TGTGCCAGCAGCTTAGGATTGGGCGGCAGGGTTGGCACTGAAGCTTTCTTT. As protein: CASSLGLGGRVGTEAFF.

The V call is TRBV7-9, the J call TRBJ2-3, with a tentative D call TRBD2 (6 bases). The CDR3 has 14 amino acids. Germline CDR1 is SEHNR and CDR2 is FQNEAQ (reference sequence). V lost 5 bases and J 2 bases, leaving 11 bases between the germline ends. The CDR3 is CASSVRDFTDTQYF. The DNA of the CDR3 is TGTGCCAGCAGCGTTAGGGACTTCACAGATACGCAGTATTTT. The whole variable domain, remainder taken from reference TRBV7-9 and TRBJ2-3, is DTGVSQNPRHKITKRGQNVTFRCDPISEHNRLYWYRQTLGQGPEFLTYFQNEAQLEKSRLLSDRFSAERPKGSFSTLEIQRTEQGDSAMYLCASSVRDFTDTQYFGPGTRLTVL.

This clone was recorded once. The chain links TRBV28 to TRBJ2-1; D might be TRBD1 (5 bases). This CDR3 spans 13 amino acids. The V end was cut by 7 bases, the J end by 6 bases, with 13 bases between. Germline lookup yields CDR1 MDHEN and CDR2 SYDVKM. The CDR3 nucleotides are TGTGCCAGCAACCCTCAGGGTGTCAATGAGCAGTTCTTC. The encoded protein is CASNPQGVNEQFF.

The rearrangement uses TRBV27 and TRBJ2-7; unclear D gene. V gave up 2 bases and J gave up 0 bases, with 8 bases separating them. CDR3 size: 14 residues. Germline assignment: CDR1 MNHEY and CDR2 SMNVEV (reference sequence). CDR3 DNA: TGTGCCAGCAGTTTACGGGTACTCTCCTACGAGCAGTACTTC. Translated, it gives CASSLRVLSYEQYF.

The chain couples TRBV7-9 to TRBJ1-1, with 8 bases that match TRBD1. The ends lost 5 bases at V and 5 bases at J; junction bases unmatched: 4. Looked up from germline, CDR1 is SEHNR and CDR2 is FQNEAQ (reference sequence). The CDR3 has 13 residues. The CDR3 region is CASSPGGGTEAFF. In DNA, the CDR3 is TGTGCCAGCAGCCCAGGGGGCGGGACTGAAGCTTTCTTT.

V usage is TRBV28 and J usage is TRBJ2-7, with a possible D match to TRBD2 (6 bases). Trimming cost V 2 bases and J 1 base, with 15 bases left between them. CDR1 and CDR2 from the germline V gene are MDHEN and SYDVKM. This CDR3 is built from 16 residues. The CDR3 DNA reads TGTGCCAGCAGTTTAGGAGGGTTGTCCTCGTCCTACGAGCAGTACTTC. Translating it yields CASSLGGLSSSYEQYF. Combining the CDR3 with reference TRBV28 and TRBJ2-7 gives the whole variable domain DVKVTQSSRYLVKRTGEKVFLECVQDMDHENMFWYRQDPGLGLRLIYFSYDVKMKEKGDIPEGYSVSREKKERFSLILESASTNQTSMYLCASSLGGLSSSYEQYFGPGTRLTVT.

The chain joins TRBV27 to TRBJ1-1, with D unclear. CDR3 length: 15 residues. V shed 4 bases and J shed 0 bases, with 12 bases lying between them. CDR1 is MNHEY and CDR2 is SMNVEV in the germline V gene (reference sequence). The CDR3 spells CASSSPGNLNTEAFF. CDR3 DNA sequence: TGTGCCAGCAGTTCCCCGGGGAACCTGAACACTGAAGCTTTCTTT.

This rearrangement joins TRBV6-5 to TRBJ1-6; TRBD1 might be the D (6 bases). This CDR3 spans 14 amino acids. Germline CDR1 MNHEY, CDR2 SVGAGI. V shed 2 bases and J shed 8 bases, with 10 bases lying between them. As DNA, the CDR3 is TGTGCCAGCAGTTACGAAGGGGGAGATTCACCCCTCCACTTT. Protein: CASSYEGGDSPLHF.

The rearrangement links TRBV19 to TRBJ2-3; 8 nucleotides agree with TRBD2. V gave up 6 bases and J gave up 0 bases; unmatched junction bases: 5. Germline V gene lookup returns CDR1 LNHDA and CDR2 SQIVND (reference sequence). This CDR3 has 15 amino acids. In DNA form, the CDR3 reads TGTGCCAGTAGCCTTAGCGGGGTTAGCACAGATACGCAGTATTTT. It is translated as CASSLSGVSTDTQYF. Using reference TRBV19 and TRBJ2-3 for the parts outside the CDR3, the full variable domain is DGGITQSPKYLFRKEGQNVTLSCEQNLNHDAMYWYRQDPGQGLRLIYYSQIVNDFQKGDIAEGYSVSREKKESFPLTVTSAQKNPTAFYLCASSLSGVSTDTQYFGPGTRLTVL.

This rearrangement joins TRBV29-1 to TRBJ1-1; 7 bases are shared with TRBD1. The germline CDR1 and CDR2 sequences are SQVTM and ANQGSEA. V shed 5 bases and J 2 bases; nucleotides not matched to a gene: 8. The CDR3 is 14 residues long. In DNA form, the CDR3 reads TGCAGCGTTCGCCGGGACAGACAAAACACTGAAGCTTTCTTT. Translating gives CSVRRDRQNTEAFF.

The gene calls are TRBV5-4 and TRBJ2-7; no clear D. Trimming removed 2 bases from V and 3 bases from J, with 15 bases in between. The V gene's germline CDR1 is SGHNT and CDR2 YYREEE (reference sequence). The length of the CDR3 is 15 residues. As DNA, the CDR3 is TGTGCCAGCAGCTTCCTGACAACATCAGGCTACGAGCAGTACTTC. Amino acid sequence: CASSFLTTSGYEQYF. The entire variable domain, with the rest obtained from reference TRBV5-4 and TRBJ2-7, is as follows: ETGVTQSPTHLIKTRGQQVTLRCSSQSGHNTVSWYQQALGQGPQFIFQYYREEENGRGNFPPRFSGLQFPNYSSELNVNALELDDSALYLCASSFLTTSGYEQYFGPGTRLTVT.

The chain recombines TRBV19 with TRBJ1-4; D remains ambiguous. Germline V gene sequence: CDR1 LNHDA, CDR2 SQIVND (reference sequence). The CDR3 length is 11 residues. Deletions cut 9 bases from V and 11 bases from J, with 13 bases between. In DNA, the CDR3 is TGTGCCAGCCCTCCTAAGCTTAAACTGTTTTTT. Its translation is CASPPKLKLFF.

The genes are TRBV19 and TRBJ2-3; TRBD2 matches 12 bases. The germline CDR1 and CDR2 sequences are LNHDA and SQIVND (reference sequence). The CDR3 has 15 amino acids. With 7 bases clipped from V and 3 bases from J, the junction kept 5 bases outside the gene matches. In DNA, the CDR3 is TGTGCCAGTACAGCTAGCGGGGGGGCAACAGATACGCAGTATTTT. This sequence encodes CASTASGGATDTQYF.

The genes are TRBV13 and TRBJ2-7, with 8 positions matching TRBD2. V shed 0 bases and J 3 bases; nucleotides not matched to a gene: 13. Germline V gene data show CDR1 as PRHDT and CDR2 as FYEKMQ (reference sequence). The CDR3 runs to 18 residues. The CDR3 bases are TGTGCCAGCAGCTTAGGCCGCACTAGCGGTTCGTGGCACTACGAGCAGTACTTC. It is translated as CASSLGRTSGSWHYEQYF.

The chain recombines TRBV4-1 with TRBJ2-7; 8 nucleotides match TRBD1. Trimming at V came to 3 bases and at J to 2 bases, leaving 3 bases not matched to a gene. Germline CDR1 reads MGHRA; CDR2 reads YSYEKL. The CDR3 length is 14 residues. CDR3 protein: CASSHRTGTYEQYF. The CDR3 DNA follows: TGCGCCAGCAGCCACAGGACAGGGACCTACGAGCAGTACTTC.

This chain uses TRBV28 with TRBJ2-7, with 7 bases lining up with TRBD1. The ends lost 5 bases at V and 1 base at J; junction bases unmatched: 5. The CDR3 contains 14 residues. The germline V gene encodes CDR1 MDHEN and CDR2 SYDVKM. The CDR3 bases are TGTGCCAGCAGTGAACCGGGACAGTCCTACGAGCAGTACTTC. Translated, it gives CASSEPGQSYEQYF.

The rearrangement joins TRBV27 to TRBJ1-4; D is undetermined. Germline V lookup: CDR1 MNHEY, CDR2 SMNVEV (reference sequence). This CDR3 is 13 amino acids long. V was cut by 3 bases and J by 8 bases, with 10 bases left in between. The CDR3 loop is CASSFRGQEKLFF. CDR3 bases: TGTGCCAGCAGTTTCCGAGGGCAGGAAAAACTGTTTTTT. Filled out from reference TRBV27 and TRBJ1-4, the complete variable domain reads EAQVTQNPRYLITVTGKKLTVTCSQNMNHEYMSWYRQDPGLGLRQIYYSMNVEVTDKGDVPEGYKVSRKEKRNFPLILESPSPNQTSLYFCASSFRGQEKLFFGSGTQLSVL.

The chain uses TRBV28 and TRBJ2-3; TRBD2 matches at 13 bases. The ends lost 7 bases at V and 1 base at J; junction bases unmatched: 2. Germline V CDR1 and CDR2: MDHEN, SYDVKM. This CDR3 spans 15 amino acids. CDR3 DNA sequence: TGTGCCAGCACTACTAGCGGGAGGGGCACAGATACGCAGTATTTT. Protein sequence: CASTTSGRGTDTQYF.